The entry below gives a single T cell receptor (beta chain) sequence along with its context. Original data processing: Reference gene primers were amplified, and this amplification served to estimate nucleated cell counts. Repertoires were generated with immunoSEQ multiplex PCR, while TCRdb's copy carries only in-frame clones and drops some. The DNA was the basis for D and trimming; V, J and clone size are from that table. The data hold roughly 40,000 clones, with over 70% observed a single time. Germline assignment: CDR1 LGHDT and CDR2 YNNKEL (reference sequence). The CDR3 extends over 13 amino acids. V shed 4 bases and J shed 0 bases, with 7 bases lying between them. This sample was included in a study of blood T cell repertoires in COVID-19. The overall study: COVID-19 samples collected from the United States, Italy and Spain covered acute and convalescent phases. PBMCs, B-cell-depleted T cells, or T cells provided the cDNA or gDNA that made up the material.

This TCR came from an elderly man with active or convalescent COVID-19. Sequencing was done on a sample of peripheral blood. The chain combines TRBV3-1 (or the pseudogene TRBV3-2) with TRBJ2-7; TRBD1 might be the D (6 bases). Here the CDR3 reads CASSRDNSYEQYF. The CDR3, as DNA: TGTGCCAGCAGCCGGGACAACTCCTACGAGCAGTACTTC.